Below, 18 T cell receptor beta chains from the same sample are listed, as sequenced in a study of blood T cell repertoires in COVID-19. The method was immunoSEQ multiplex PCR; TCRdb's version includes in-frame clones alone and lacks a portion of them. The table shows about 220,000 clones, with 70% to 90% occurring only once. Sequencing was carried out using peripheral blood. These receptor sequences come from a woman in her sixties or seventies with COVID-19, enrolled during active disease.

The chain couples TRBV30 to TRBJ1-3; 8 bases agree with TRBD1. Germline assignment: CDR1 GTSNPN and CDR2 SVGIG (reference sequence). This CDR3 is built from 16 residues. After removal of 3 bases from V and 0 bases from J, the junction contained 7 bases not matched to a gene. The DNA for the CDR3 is TGTGCCTGGAGCAGACGGACAGGGAACTCTGGAAACACCATATATTTT. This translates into CAWSRRTGNSGNTIYF.

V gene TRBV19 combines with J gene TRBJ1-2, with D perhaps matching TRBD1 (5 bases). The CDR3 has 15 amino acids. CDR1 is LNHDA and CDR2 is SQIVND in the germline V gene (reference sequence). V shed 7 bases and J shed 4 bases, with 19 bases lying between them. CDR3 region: CASNAKGTGAYGYTF. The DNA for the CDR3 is TGTGCCAGTAACGCCAAAGGTACAGGCGCCTATGGCTACACCTTC.

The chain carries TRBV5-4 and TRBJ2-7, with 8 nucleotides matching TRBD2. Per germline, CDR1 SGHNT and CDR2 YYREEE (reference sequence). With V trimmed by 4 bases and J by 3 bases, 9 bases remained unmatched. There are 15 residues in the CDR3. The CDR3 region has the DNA TGTGCCAGCAGCCTCGGACTAGCTGATTTCTACGAGCAGTACTTC. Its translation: CASSLGLADFYEQYF.

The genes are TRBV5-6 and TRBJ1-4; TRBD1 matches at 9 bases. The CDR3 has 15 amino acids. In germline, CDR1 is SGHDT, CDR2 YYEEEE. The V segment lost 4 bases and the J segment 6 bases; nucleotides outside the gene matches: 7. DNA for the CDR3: TGTGCCAGCAGCGGCGGACAGGGGTGGGATGAAAAACTGTTTTTT. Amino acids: CASSGGQGWDEKLFF.

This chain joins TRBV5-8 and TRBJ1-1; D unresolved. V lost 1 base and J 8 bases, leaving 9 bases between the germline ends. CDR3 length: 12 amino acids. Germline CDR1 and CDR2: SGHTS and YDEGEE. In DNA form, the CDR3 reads TGTGCCAGCAGCTTGTACTTCCTAGAAGCTTTCTTT. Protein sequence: CASSLYFLEAFF.

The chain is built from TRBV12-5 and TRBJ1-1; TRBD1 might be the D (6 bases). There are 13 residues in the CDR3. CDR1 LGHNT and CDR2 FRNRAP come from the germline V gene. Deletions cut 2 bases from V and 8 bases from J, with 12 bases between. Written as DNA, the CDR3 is TGTGCTAGTGGTTTGAGACAGGTAACGGAAGCTTTCTTT. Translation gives CASGLRQVTEAFF.

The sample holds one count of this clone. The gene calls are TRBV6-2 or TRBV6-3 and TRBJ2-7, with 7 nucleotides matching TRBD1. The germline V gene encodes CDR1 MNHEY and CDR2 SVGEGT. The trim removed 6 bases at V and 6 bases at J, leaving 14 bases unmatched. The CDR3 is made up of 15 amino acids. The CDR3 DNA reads TGTGCCAGCAGCCTCCCGCGACAGCCAGGGGGCGAGCAGTACTTC. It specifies CASSLPRQPGGEQYF.

The CDR3 sequence: CASSGQGGWETQYF. CDR3 sequence (DNA): TGTGCCAGCAGTGGGCAGGGAGGATGGGAGACCCAGTACTTC. V is TRBV2 and J is TRBJ2-5; D possibly corresponds to TRBD2 (6 bases). Germline V CDR1 and CDR2: SNHLY, FYNNEI. CDR3 size: 14 residues. V was trimmed by 4 bases and J by 5 bases, leaving 14 bases between them.

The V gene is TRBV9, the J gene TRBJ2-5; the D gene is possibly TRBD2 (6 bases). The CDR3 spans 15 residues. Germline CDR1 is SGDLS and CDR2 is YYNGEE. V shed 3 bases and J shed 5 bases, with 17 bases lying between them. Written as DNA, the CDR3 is TGTGCCAGCAGCGCCCCCGACGGGGGTGGTGAGACCCAGTACTTC. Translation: CASSAPDGGGETQYF.

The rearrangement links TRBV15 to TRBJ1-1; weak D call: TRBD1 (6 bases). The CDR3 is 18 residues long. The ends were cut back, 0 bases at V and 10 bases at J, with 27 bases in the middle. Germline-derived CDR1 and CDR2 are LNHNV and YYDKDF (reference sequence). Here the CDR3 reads CATSREAMDSPSNEGAFF. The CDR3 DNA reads TGTGCCACCAGCAGAGAGGCCATGGACAGTCCCTCCAACGAGGGAGCTTTCTTT.

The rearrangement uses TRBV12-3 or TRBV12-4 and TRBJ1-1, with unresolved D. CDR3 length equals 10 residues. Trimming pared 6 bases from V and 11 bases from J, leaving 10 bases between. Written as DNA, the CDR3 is TGTGCCAGCAGCGGGTTTTCGGCTTTCTTT. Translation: CASSGFSAFF.

In nucleotides, the CDR3 is TGTGCCAGCAGCTTGGAAGGGGCAGGGACTCTCTACTTC. Translating gives CASSLEGAGTLYF. The chain employs TRBV5-6 and TRBJ2-7, with D possibly being TRBD2 (6 bases). The CDR3 covers 13 residues. The V gene's germline CDR1 is SGHDT and CDR2 YYEEEE. V lost 0 bases to trimming and J lost 13 bases, with 17 bases between them.

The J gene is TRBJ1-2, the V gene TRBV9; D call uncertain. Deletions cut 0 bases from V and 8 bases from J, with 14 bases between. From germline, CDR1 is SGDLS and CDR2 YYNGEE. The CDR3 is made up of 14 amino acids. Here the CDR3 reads CASSVGLNPGGYTF. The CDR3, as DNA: TGTGCCAGCAGCGTAGGGCTCAACCCCGGGGGCTACACCTTC.

The CDR3 protein is CASSIEGTPTFF. DNA of the CDR3: TGCGCCAGCAGCATCGAGGGCACCCCGACTTTCTTT. This chain links TRBV5-1 with TRBJ1-1; no clear D. The V and J ends lost 4 bases and 12 bases respectively, with 16 bases between them. This CDR3 spans 12 amino acids. CDR1 and CDR2 from the germline V gene are SGHRS and YFSETQ.

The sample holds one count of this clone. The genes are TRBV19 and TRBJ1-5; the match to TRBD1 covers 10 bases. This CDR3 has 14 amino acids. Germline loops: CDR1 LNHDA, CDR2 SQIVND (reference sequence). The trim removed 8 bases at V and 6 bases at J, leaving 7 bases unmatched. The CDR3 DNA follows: TGTGCCAGTGCGACAGGGGGCTTCGTTCAGCCCCAGCATTTT. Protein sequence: CASATGGFVQPQHF.

The CDR3 bases are TGTGCCTGGAGTGATGGGGGGAGGGAAAATCAGCCCCAGCATTTT. Translation: CAWSDGGRENQPQHF. This chain connects TRBV30 to TRBJ1-5; a weak D match, TRBD1 (5 bases). The CDR3 spans 15 residues. The V end lost 1 base, the J end lost 4 bases, and 14 bases lay between the germline ends. Germline CDR1 GTSNPN, CDR2 SVGIG (reference sequence). Drawing the rest from reference TRBV30 and TRBJ1-5, the complete variable domain is SQTIHQWPATLVQPVGSPLSLECTVEGTSNPNLYWYRQAAGRGLQLLFYSVGIGQISSEVPQNLSASRPQDRQFILSSKKLLLSDSGFYLCAWSDGGRENQPQHFGDGTRLSIL.

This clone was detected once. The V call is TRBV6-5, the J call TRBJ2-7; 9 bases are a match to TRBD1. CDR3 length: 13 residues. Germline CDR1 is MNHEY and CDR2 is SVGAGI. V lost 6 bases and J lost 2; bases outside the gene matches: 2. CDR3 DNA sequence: TGTGCCAGCAGGGGACAGGGAACCTACGAGCAGTACTTC. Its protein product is CASRGQGTYEQYF.

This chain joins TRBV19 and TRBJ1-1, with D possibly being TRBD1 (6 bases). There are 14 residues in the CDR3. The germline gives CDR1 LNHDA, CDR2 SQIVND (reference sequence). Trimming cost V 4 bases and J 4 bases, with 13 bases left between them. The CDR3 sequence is CASSTLQGGTEAFF. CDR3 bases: TGTGCCAGTAGTACCCTACAGGGCGGCACTGAAGCTTTCTTT.